The 18 T cell receptor beta chains below come from one sample, sequenced in a study of T-cell reconstitution after alpha-beta-depleted transplantation in children. A TCRbeta library incorporating unique molecular identifiers was prepared. TCRdb used MiXCR to reprocess the PCR reads, holding one entry per CDR3 protein. The sample records some 200,000 distinct CDR3 sequences, 6.6% being singletons. Sequencing was performed on PBMCs, taken before TCRalphabeta/CD19-depleted stem cell transplant. All receptors derive from a boy younger than 10 with acute lymphoblastic leukemia, due to receive a stem cell transplant.

This clonotype has at least ten counts. The chain links TRBV3-1 to TRBJ2-7, with 8 positions matching TRBD1. After removal of 0 bases from V and 5 bases from J, the junction contained 9 bases not matched to a gene. Per germline, CDR1 LGHDT and CDR2 YNNKEL (reference sequence). The CDR3 consists of 16 residues. CDR3 in DNA: TGTGCCAGCAGCCAAGATATCCCAGGGGGCAGGGACGAGCAGTACTTC. Translated: CASSQDIPGGRDEQYF.

The chain recombines TRBV7-9 with TRBJ2-1, with 8 bases matching TRBD2. Unmatched junction bases numbered 13, after V lost 6 bases and J lost 9 bases. This CDR3 region has 15 residues. Looked up from germline, CDR1 is SEHNR and CDR2 is FQNEAQ (reference sequence). CDR3 sequence (DNA): TGTGCCAGCAGTACCTATAGCGGGGTCTGGGCTGAGCAGTTCTTC. Translation gives CASSTYSGVWAEQFF.

The sample holds a few counts of this clonotype. This rearrangement joins TRBV12-3 or TRBV12-4 to TRBJ2-5, with a weak D call TRBD2 (5 bases). V was cut by 3 bases and J by 0 bases, with 20 bases left in between. This CDR3 contains 18 residues. CDR3 in amino acids: CASSFGVGSGNYQETQYF. DNA of the CDR3: TGTGCCAGCAGTTTTGGCGTCGGTTCGGGAAATTACCAAGAGACCCAGTACTTC.

This clonotype was picked up many times. The chain uses TRBV29-1 and TRBJ2-5; a weak D match, TRBD1 (6 bases). V was trimmed by 3 bases and J by 2 bases, leaving 10 bases between them. This CDR3 spans 13 amino acids. CDR1 and CDR2 (germline): SQVTM, ANQGSEA. The CDR3 reads CSVEPDSQETQYF. In DNA form, the CDR3 reads TGCAGCGTTGAGCCGGACAGTCAAGAGACCCAGTACTTC.

This clonotype showed up many times. The J gene is TRBJ1-2, the V gene TRBV5-1; 8 bases align to TRBD1. This CDR3 spans 15 amino acids. CDR1 and CDR2 from the germline V gene are SGHRS and YFSETQ. The ends lost 5 bases at V and 6 bases at J; junction bases unmatched: 12. CDR3 bases: TGCGCCAGCAGTCCGACTCCGGGACAGGCCAATGGCTACACCTTC. Translated: CASSPTPGQANGYTF.

Ten or more counts support this clonotype. The chain joins TRBV2 to TRBJ2-3; 7 bases map to TRBD2. CDR3 length equals 16 residues. The V segment lost 7 bases and the J segment 3 bases; nucleotides outside the gene matches: 13. Germline V gene lookup returns CDR1 SNHLY and CDR2 FYNNEI. CDR3 loop: CASIPSSRGRTDTQYF. The CDR3 DNA follows: TGTGCCAGCATCCCTTCCTCCCGCGGGAGAACAGATACGCAGTATTTT.

This clonotype was recorded many times. The chain recombines TRBV2 with TRBJ2-2; a possible D gene is TRBD2 (5 bases). In germline, CDR1 is SNHLY, CDR2 FYNNEI. Trimming took off 1 base at V and 7 bases at J, with 19 bases between the two ends. There are 17 residues in the CDR3. The CDR3 is CASSEVVTGLSIGELFF. CDR3 nucleotides: TGTGCCAGCAGTGAAGTGGTAACGGGGTTGTCCATCGGGGAGCTGTTTTTT.

This clonotype was picked up many times. This rearrangement joins TRBV7-2 to TRBJ2-5, with D perhaps being TRBD1 or TRBD2 (5 bases each). The CDR3 covers 15 residues. The germline V gene has CDR1 SGHTA and CDR2 FQGNSA. The V and J ends lost 4 bases and 5 bases respectively, with 17 bases between them. CDR3 in amino acids: CASSSERGPSETQYF. CDR3 in DNA: TGTGCCAGCAGCTCAGAGAGGGGACCCTCGGAGACCCAGTACTTC.

At least ten counts were recorded for this clonotype. This rearrangement joins TRBV20-1 to TRBJ1-5, with TRBD1 identical over 10 bases. Germline V gene sequence: CDR1 DFQATT, CDR2 SNEGSKA (reference sequence). Trimming cost V 1 base and J 3 bases; bases outside gene matches: 0. CDR3 length: 14 amino acids. CDR3 bases: TGCAGTGCTAGAGGACAGGGGGCCAATCAGCCCCAGCATTTT. Its protein product is CSARGQGANQPQHF.

This clonotype was detected ten times or more. This rearrangement joins TRBV7-9 to TRBJ2-7, with 8 bases fitting TRBD1. V lost 1 base and J lost 6; bases outside the gene matches: 8. Germline CDR1 is SEHNR and CDR2 is FQNEAQ (reference sequence). This CDR3 has 15 amino acids. The CDR3 sequence is CASSLDRTGRVEQYF. In DNA, the CDR3 is TGTGCCAGCAGCTTAGATCGGACAGGGCGTGTCGAGCAGTACTTC.

This clonotype was picked up a small number of times. A much larger clone differs by one base, so this may be a read error. The chain employs TRBV20-1 and TRBJ1-5; D unclear. Trimming shortened V by 5 bases and J by 6 bases, and 20 bases separated the two germline ends. The CDR3 is made up of 15 amino acids. The germline gives CDR1 DFQATT, CDR2 SNEGSKA (reference sequence). This chain's CDR3 is CSAGGPSVRLQPQHF. The CDR3 DNA reads as TGCAGTGCTGGAGGCCCGTCCGTCAGGCTTCAGCCCCAGCATTTT.

This clonotype occurred a few times. This chain joins TRBV28 and TRBJ2-7; D may be TRBD1 (6 bases). In germline, CDR1 is MDHEN, CDR2 SYDVKM. Between the trimmed V and J ends, which lost 3 bases and 1 base, there was a span of 16 bases. The CDR3 runs to 16 residues. DNA for the CDR3: TGTGCCAGCAGTTTCTCAGCGGCTGGACAGTCCTACGAGCAGTACTTC. Translated, it gives CASSFSAAGQSYEQYF.

There are many counts of this clonotype. The chain employs TRBV4-2 and TRBJ2-5; D may correspond to TRBD1 or TRBD2 (5 bases each). From germline, CDR1 is LGHNA and CDR2 YNFKEQ. The CDR3 runs to 16 residues. The germline V and J ends were trimmed by 4 bases and 4 bases, with 19 bases remaining between them. The CDR3 spells CASSPRGQGKGETQYF. The CDR3 nucleotides read TGTGCCAGCAGCCCACGCGGGCAGGGAAAAGGAGAGACCCAGTACTTC.

The chain couples TRBV20-1 to TRBJ1-5; the D gene is possibly TRBD1 (6 bases). The germline gives CDR1 DFQATT, CDR2 SNEGSKA (reference sequence). CDR3 size: 16 residues. The ends were cut back, 1 base at V and 7 bases at J, with 20 bases in the middle. For the CDR3, the DNA is TGCAGTGCTAGAGGCGCGGAAGGGGGGGAGGTACAGCCCCAGCATTTT. Translation gives CSARGAEGGEVQPQHF.

This clonotype was detected many times. DNA for the CDR3: TGCGCCAGCAGCTCCGGGGGGCGCGCCTACGAGCAGTACTTC. This codes for CASSSGGRAYEQYF. The chain carries TRBV5-1 and TRBJ2-7; a weak D match, TRBD2 (7 bases). Per germline, CDR1 SGHRS and CDR2 YFSETQ. The CDR3 extends over 14 amino acids. V was trimmed by 3 bases and J by 2 bases, leaving 12 bases between them.

This clonotype has at least ten counts. The CDR3 nucleotides are TGCGCCAGCAGCCTGAAGGACAGGGGGCTTAATGAGCAGTTCTTC. Translating it yields CASSLKDRGLNEQFF. The genes are TRBV5-1 and TRBJ2-1; TRBD1 matches 11 bases. The CDR3 runs 15 residues. Germline CDR1 SGHRS, CDR2 YFSETQ. J lost 7 bases, V lost 4 bases, and 7 bases had no gene match.

This clonotype occurred a few times. The CDR3 coding sequence is TGTGCCAGCAGCCCTACCGGAACTAGCGGGATGCCACCCGGGGGCCAAGAGACCCAGTACTTC. As protein: CASSPTGTSGMPPGGQETQYF. V gene TRBV5-6 combines with J gene TRBJ2-5, with TRBD2 identical over 10 bases. J gave up 1 base and V 4 bases, and 22 bases lay outside the gene matches. CDR1 and CDR2 from the germline V gene are SGHDT and YYEEEE. The CDR3 covers 21 residues.

Only a few counts were recorded for this clonotype. The CDR3 region is CVKGRTENYNYGYTF. CDR3 nucleotide sequence: TGTGTCAAAGGGCGGACGGAAAACTATAACTATGGCTACACCTTC. V usage is TRBV7-2 and J usage is TRBJ1-2; no firm D call. The germline V gene encodes CDR1 SGHTA and CDR2 FQGNSA. The CDR3 contains 15 residues.